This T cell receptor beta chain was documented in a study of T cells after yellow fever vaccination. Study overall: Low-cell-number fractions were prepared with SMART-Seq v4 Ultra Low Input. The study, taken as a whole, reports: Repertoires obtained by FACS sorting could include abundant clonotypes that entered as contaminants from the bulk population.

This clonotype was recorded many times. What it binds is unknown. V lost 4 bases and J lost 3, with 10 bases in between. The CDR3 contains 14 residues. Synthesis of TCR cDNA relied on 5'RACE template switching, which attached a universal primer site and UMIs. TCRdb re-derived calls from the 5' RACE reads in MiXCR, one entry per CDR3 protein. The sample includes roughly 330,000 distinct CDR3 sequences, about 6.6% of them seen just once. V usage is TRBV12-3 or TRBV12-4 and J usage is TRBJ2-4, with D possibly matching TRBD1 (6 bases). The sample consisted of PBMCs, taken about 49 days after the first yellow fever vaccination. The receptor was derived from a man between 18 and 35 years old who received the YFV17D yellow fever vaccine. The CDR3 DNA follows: TGTGCCAGCAGTTGGACAGCTTTCAAAAACATTCAGTACTTC. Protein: CASSWTAFKNIQYF.